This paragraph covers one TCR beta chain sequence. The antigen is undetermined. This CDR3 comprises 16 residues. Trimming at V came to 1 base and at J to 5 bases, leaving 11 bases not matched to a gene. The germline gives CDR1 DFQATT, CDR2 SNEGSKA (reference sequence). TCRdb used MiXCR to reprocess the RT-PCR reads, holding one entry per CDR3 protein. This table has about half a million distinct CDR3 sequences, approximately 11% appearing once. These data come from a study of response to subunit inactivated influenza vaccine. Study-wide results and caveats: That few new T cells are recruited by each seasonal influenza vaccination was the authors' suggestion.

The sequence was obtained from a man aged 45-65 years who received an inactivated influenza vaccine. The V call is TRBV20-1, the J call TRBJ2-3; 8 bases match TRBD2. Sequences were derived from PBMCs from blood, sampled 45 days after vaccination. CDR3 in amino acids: CSARGVREGRGDTQYF. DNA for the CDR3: TGCAGTGCTAGAGGTGTACGGGAGGGCCGAGGAGATACGCAGTATTTT.